This T cell receptor beta chain stems from a study of cytomegalovirus exposure and HLA in healthy donors. Per the germline V gene, CDR1 is SGHTA and CDR2 is FQGNSA. Trimming cost V 1 base and J 2 bases, with 13 bases left between them. There are 16 residues in the CDR3. This clone was observed once. Assay used: immunoSEQ multiplex PCR; TCRdb lists only in-frame clones, some missing. The table lists roughly 150,000 clones, 86% of them singletons. The clonotype was recovered from a woman in her thirties in good health and CMV-seronegative. The sample was PBMCs. This sequence joins TRBV7-2 and TRBJ2-3; tentative D call: TRBD1 (6 bases). The CDR3 bases are TGTGCCAGCAGCTTAGAAGGGGACACGAACACAGATACGCAGTATTTT. Translated, it gives CASSLEGDTNTDTQYF.